One and the same sample provided the 31 T cell receptor beta chains below, sequenced in a study of CD8 T cells in Susac syndrome. When the RNA was reverse transcribed, random hexamers were used with an input of roughly 0.45 to 1 ug. TCRdb re-derived calls from the immunoSEQ multiplex PCR reads in MiXCR, one entry per CDR3 protein. Of around 150,000 distinct CDR3 sequences detected, approximately 95% appear once; the ten largest clones hold about 0.11%. The source material was CD4+ T cells from PBMCs. The receptors were sampled from a human donor with multiple sclerosis.

This chain uses TRBV7-7 with TRBJ1-6; perhaps TRBD1 as D (5 bases). This CDR3 has 14 amino acids. CDR1 is SSHAT, CDR2 FNYEAQ, per germline (reference sequence). V was shortened by 5 bases and J by 9 bases, with 14 bases between the two germline ends. In nucleotides, the CDR3 is TGTGCCAGCAGCCGGGACGTACGTAGTTCACCCCTCCACTTT. This sequence encodes CASSRDVRSSPLHF.

This chain joins TRBV7-2 and TRBJ2-7; D is possibly TRBD1 or TRBD2 (6 bases each). Germline CDR1 reads SGHTA; CDR2 reads FQGNSA. V lost 5 bases, J lost 2 bases, and 16 bases lay in between. The CDR3 loop spans 15 amino acids. CDR3 amino acids: CASSRGGISAYEQYF. The CDR3 DNA reads TGTGCCAGCAGCAGAGGGGGGATATCTGCCTACGAGCAGTACTTC. The full variable domain, with the rest looked up from reference TRBV7-2 and TRBJ2-7, is GAGVSQSPSNKVTEKGKDVELRCDPISGHTALYWYRQSLGQGLEFLIYFQGNSAPDKSGLPSDRFSAERTGGSVSTLTIQRTQQEDSAVYLCASSRGGISAYEQYFGPGTRLTVT.

The chain carries TRBV29-1 and TRBJ2-1, with 9 bases fitting TRBD1. Losses at the gene ends were 4 bases for V and 6 bases for J; bases not matched to a gene: 7. Germline-derived CDR1 and CDR2 are SQVTM and ANQGSEA. This CDR3 is 14 amino acids long. CDR3 bases: TGCAGCGTTGCCCACAGGGGGCGCGGCAATGAGCAGTTCTTC. It translates to CSVAHRGRGNEQFF.

The chain carries TRBV29-1 and TRBJ2-3; 8 nucleotides align to TRBD2. The CDR3 extends over 13 amino acids. From germline, CDR1 is SQVTM and CDR2 ANQGSEA. V trimming: 6 bases; J trimming: 2 bases; junction bases outside the gene matches: 4. CDR3 nucleotide sequence: TGCAGCGTCGAGCGGGAGAACACAGATACGCAGTATTTT. Its protein is CSVERENTDTQYF.

The chain is built from TRBV4-3 and TRBJ1-6; 8 bases are a match to TRBD1. Germline V gene lookup returns CDR1 LGHNA and CDR2 YSLEER. The J segment lost 9 bases and the V segment lost 5 bases, leaving 9 bases of the junction unmatched. The CDR3 loop spans 15 amino acids. The CDR3 nucleotides read TGCGCCAGCAGCGCAGGACAGGGAGGGACTTCACCCCTCCACTTT. It encodes CASSAGQGGTSPLHF.

The chain links TRBV11-2 to TRBJ1-1; perhaps TRBD1 as D (6 bases). CDR1 and CDR2 from the germline V gene are SGHAT and FQNNGV. The length of the CDR3 is 12 residues. Trimming pared 2 bases from V and 6 bases from J, leaving 7 bases between. CDR3: CASSLPGAEAFF. For the CDR3, the DNA is TGTGCCAGCAGCTTACCAGGGGCTGAAGCTTTCTTT. The full variable domain, completed using reference TRBV11-2 and TRBJ1-1, is EAGVAQSPRYKIIEKRQSVAFWCNPISGHATLYWYQQILGQGPKLLIQFQNNGVVDDSQLPKDRFSAERLKGVDSTLKIQPAKLEDSAVYLCASSLPGAEAFFGQGTRLTVV.

The chain joins TRBV27 to TRBJ2-3; TRBD2 is a possible D gene (5 bases). The length of the CDR3 is 14 residues. Germline CDR1 MNHEY, CDR2 SMNVEV (reference sequence). The V and J ends lost 5 bases and 1 base respectively, with 10 bases between them. The CDR3 loop reads CASSPWTRTDTQYF. In DNA form, the CDR3 reads TGTGCCAGCAGTCCCTGGACTCGCACAGATACGCAGTATTTT.

CDR3 protein: CATRGEGPASYEQYF. The DNA of the CDR3 is TGTGCCACCAGAGGGGAAGGACCCGCGTCCTACGAGCAGTACTTC. The chain employs TRBV15 and TRBJ2-7; TRBD1 is a possible D gene (5 bases). Trimming stripped 6 bases from V and 1 base from J, with 16 bases between. The CDR3 is made up of 15 amino acids. Looked up from germline, CDR1 is LNHNV and CDR2 is YYDKDF (reference sequence).

The genes are TRBV3-1 and TRBJ2-2, with D perhaps assigned TRBD1 or TRBD2 (5 bases each). Deletions cut 3 bases from V and 6 bases from J, with 14 bases between. This CDR3 has 15 amino acids. Germline V CDR1 and CDR2: LGHDT, YNNKEL (reference sequence). CDR3 amino acids: CASSHRDRGPGELFF. The CDR3 bases are TGTGCCAGCAGCCACAGGGACCGCGGACCCGGGGAGCTGTTTTTT.

CDR3 loop: CASSVAGQPDQPQHF. CDR3 DNA: TGCGCCAGCAGCGTCGCGGGACAGCCTGATCAGCCCCAGCATTTT. The V gene is TRBV5-1, the J gene TRBJ1-5, with 7 bases identical to TRBD1. V lost 4 bases, J lost 5 bases, and 9 bases stayed unmatched. Germline CDR1 SGHRS, CDR2 YFSETQ. This CDR3 spans 15 amino acids.

CDR3 nucleotides: TGTGCCAGCAGTTACTCTCGGCAGGGCTACGAAAAACTGTTTTTT. Translation gives CASSYSRQGYEKLFF. The chain joins TRBV6-5 to TRBJ1-4, with a weak D call TRBD1 (5 bases). The CDR3 loop spans 15 amino acids. The ends were cut back, 0 bases at V and 8 bases at J, with 13 bases in the middle. Germline V gene data show CDR1 as MNHEY and CDR2 as SVGAGI.

The chain joins TRBV27 to TRBJ1-2; 12 bases are shared with TRBD1. The V gene end was trimmed by 6 bases and the J gene end by 8 bases; junction bases not matched to a gene: 10. This CDR3 comprises 15 residues. Germline loops: CDR1 MNHEY, CDR2 SMNVEV (reference sequence). The CDR3 region is CASSPTGQGARGYTF. Here the CDR3 DNA reads TGTGCCAGCAGCCCGACGGGACAGGGGGCAAGGGGCTACACCTTC.

The V and J genes are TRBV2 and TRBJ2-1; no reliable D call. The CDR3 contains 16 residues. With 3 bases removed from V and 3 bases from J, the gap between germline ends came to 15 bases. In germline, CDR1 is SNHLY, CDR2 FYNNEI. The CDR3 DNA sequence: TGTGCCAGCAGTGACCAACCGGTCCCAGACTACAATGAGCAGTTCTTC. Translation gives CASSDQPVPDYNEQFF. Filled out from reference TRBV2 and TRBJ2-1, the complete variable domain reads EPEVTQTPSHQVTQMGQEVILRCVPISNHLYFYWYRQILGQKVEFLVSFYNNEISEKSEIFDDQFSVERPDGSNFTLKIRSTKLEDSAMYFCASSDQPVPDYNEQFFGPGTRLTVL.

This clonotype was seen only once. This sequence joins TRBV5-1 and TRBJ1-2, with TRBD1 identical over 7 bases. The V and J ends lost 4 bases and 7 bases, in that order; junction bases with no gene match: 7. Germline V gene lookup returns CDR1 SGHRS and CDR2 YFSETQ. CDR3 length: 13 residues. CDR3: CASSIDREGGYTF. CDR3 nucleotide sequence: TGCGCCAGCAGCATCGACAGGGAGGGTGGCTACACCTTC. The complete variable domain, with remaining parts taken from reference TRBV5-1 and TRBJ1-2, reads KAGVTQTPRYLIKTRGQQVTLSCSPISGHRSVSWYQQTPGQGLQFLFEYFSETQRNKGNFPGRFSGRQFSNSRSEMNVSTLELGDSALYLCASSIDREGGYTFGSGTRLTVV.

The J gene is TRBJ2-7, the V gene TRBV24-1; D call uncertain. Germline assignment: CDR1 KGHDR and CDR2 SFDVKD. Trimming removed 7 bases from V and 3 bases from J, with 15 bases in between. There are 14 residues in the CDR3. The CDR3 loop is CATSGHRLGYEQYF. The CDR3 DNA follows: TGTGCCACCAGCGGTCACAGATTGGGCTACGAGCAGTACTTC.

The genes are TRBV7-9 and TRBJ1-2; D unclear. Germline CDR1 is SEHNR and CDR2 is FQNEAQ (reference sequence). The CDR3 length is 13 residues. V was clipped by 4 bases and J by 3 bases, with 9 bases between them. The CDR3 region is CASSSLADYGYTF. CDR3 sequence (DNA): TGTGCCAGCAGCTCTCTGGCCGACTATGGCTACACCTTC.

V is TRBV20-1 and J is TRBJ2-3; 7 positions agree with TRBD1. V shed 2 bases and J 3 bases; nucleotides not matched to a gene: 8. The CDR3 contains 15 residues. Germline values: CDR1 DFQATT, CDR2 SNEGSKA (reference sequence). The CDR3 DNA sequence: TGCAGTGCTAGACAAGGACAGGTGGTAACAGATACGCAGTATTTT. Translation: CSARQGQVVTDTQYF.

The chain couples TRBV7-9 to TRBJ2-7; 8 bases align to TRBD1. This CDR3 has 15 amino acids. In germline, CDR1 is SEHNR, CDR2 FQNEAQ (reference sequence). V gave up 6 bases and J gave up 5 bases; unmatched junction bases: 12. CDR3 in DNA: TGTGCCAGCAGAGACACCGGACAGGGCGGGAACGAGCAGTACTTC. Protein product: CASRDTGQGGNEQYF.

The sample holds a few counts of this clonotype. This chain links TRBV5-1 with TRBJ2-7, with 8 bases identical to TRBD1. The germline CDR1 and CDR2 sequences are SGHRS and YFSETQ. V shed 3 bases and J 6 bases; nucleotides not matched to a gene: 5. This CDR3 comprises 13 residues. The CDR3 sequence is CASSSGQESEQYF. The DNA of the CDR3 is TGCGCCAGCAGCTCGGGACAGGAGTCCGAGCAGTACTTC.

The V gene is TRBV1, the J gene TRBJ1-1. TRBV1 is assigned pseudogene status. The CDR3 has 15 amino acids. Written as DNA, the CDR3 is TGCACCAGCAGCGTCGGTCCTGGAGGGCAGACTGAAGCTTTCTTT. It encodes CTSSVGPGGQTEAFF.

V usage is TRBV19 and J usage is TRBJ1-5, with 7 bases aligning to TRBD1. This CDR3 has 15 residues. Germline V gene data show CDR1 as LNHDA and CDR2 as SQIVND (reference sequence). V was pared by 7 bases and J by 4 bases, with 10 bases of the junction left unmatched. The CDR3: CASTKGPGGNQPQHF. The CDR3 DNA reads TGTGCCAGTACCAAGGGGCCAGGGGGTAATCAGCCCCAGCATTTT.

The V gene is TRBV28, the J gene TRBJ1-2; D unresolved. Per the germline V gene, CDR1 is MDHEN and CDR2 is SYDVKM. The CDR3 totals 14 residues. The V end was cut by 6 bases, the J end by 5 bases, with 16 bases between. The CDR3 is CASSPPLDAYGYTF. CDR3 coding DNA: TGTGCCAGCAGCCCACCCCTAGACGCTTATGGCTACACCTTC.

CDR3 nucleotide sequence: TGCAGTGCTGCGCTTCTAGCGGTCTCCTACGAGCAGTACTTC. Translation gives CSAALLAVSYEQYF. The J gene is TRBJ2-7, the V gene TRBV20-1; 7 nucleotides agree with TRBD2. The CDR3 has 14 amino acids. Germline V gives CDR1 DFQATT, CDR2 SNEGSKA (reference sequence). Germline trimming cut 5 bases from V and 0 bases from J; bases unmatched to any gene: 7.

The rearrangement uses TRBV29-1 and TRBJ2-7; TRBD2 matches 15 bases. The trim removed 5 bases at V and 0 bases at J, leaving 5 bases unmatched. CDR1 is SQVTM and CDR2 is ANQGSEA in the germline V gene. The CDR3 has 16 amino acids. The CDR3 spells CSVTGTSGRSSYEQYF. CDR3 coding DNA: TGCAGCGTTACCGGGACTAGCGGGAGGAGCTCCTACGAGCAGTACTTC.

V and J are TRBV20-1 and TRBJ1-5; D perhaps matches TRBD1 (6 bases). Trimming took 3 bases from V and 6 from J, leaving 12 bases between them. CDR3 length: 13 amino acids. The germline CDR1 and CDR2 sequences are DFQATT and SNEGSKA (reference sequence). The CDR3: CSASWGHPQPQHF. The CDR3 bases are TGCAGTGCTAGCTGGGGACATCCTCAGCCCCAGCATTTT.

V and J are TRBV20-1 and TRBJ2-2, with D perhaps being TRBD1 or TRBD2 (5 bases each). Germline CDR1 reads DFQATT; CDR2 reads SNEGSKA (reference sequence). The V and J ends lost 6 bases and 0 bases respectively, with 11 bases between them. The CDR3 length is 14 residues. CDR3 residues: CSARDGANTGELFF. The CDR3 nucleotides are TGCAGTGCCCGGGACGGCGCGAACACCGGGGAGCTGTTTTTT.

This chain joins TRBV9 and TRBJ2-1; D is possibly TRBD1 (5 bases). Germline CDR1 reads SGDLS; CDR2 reads YYNGEE. This CDR3 has 16 amino acids. V gave up 0 bases and J gave up 4 bases, with 14 bases separating them. The CDR3 bases are TGTGCCAGCAGCGTAGGGGCAGGGATCGGGTACAATGAGCAGTTCTTC. It encodes CASSVGAGIGYNEQFF.

The chain recombines TRBV20-1 with TRBJ1-2, with 9 bases lining up with TRBD1. This CDR3 is built from 14 residues. Germline CDR1 and CDR2: DFQATT and SNEGSKA (reference sequence). The V gene end was trimmed by 4 bases and the J gene end by 5 bases; junction bases not matched to a gene: 8. CDR3 sequence reads: CSAKPLQGAYGYTF. The CDR3 bases are TGCAGTGCTAAACCCCTACAGGGGGCTTATGGCTACACCTTC.

The V gene is TRBV15, the J gene TRBJ1-1; D remains unclear. Germline V gene sequence: CDR1 LNHNV, CDR2 YYDKDF (reference sequence). The V gene lost 3 bases and the J gene lost 5 bases, with 13 bases spanning the gap. The CDR3 has 14 residues. The CDR3 region has the DNA TGTGCCACCAGCAGCTTCCGGGAGGTGACTGAAGCTTTCTTT. The encoded protein is CATSSFREVTEAFF.

The chain couples TRBV5-6 to TRBJ2-7, with 9 positions matching TRBD1. In germline, CDR1 is SGHDT, CDR2 YYEEEE. The CDR3 runs to 13 residues. J gave up 6 bases and V 4 bases, and 5 bases lay outside the gene matches. In DNA form, the CDR3 reads TGTGCCAGCAGCCGGACAGGGGTAAGCGAGCAGTACTTC. Its protein product is CASSRTGVSEQYF.

CDR3 in DNA: TGTGCCACCAGCAGAGCTTCAGGGGGTCGTAATGGCTACACCTTC. Its protein product is CATSRASGGRNGYTF. The chain uses TRBV15 and TRBJ1-2, with 7 bases fitting TRBD1. With 1 base clipped from V and 6 bases from J, the junction kept 8 bases outside the gene matches. This CDR3 has 15 residues. The germline CDR1 and CDR2 sequences are LNHNV and YYDKDF (reference sequence). Supplemented by reference TRBV15 and TRBJ1-2, the full variable domain reads DAMVIQNPRYQVTQFGKPVTLSCSQTLNHNVMYWYQQKSSQAPKLLFHYYDKDFNNEADTPDNFQSRRPNTSFCFLDIRSPGLGDTAMYLCATSRASGGRNGYTFGSGTRLTVV.